This is a list of T cell receptor beta chains from one sample in a study of blood T cell repertoires in COVID-19. The protocol was immunoSEQ multiplex PCR, while the TCRdb copy is restricted to in-frame clones and leaves out a portion. The sample lists about 110,000 clones, over 70% occurring once. Sequencing was performed on peripheral blood. The receptor set was obtained from a human donor in a cohort sampled during active or convalescent COVID-19. Each CDR3 is given with its conserved first and last residue. A D gene is named only where the DNA matches it firmly. Size values are once, few and many counts, or a class for expanded clones, and some rows have none.

abundance: NA; v_gene: TRBV18; j_gene: TRBJ2-7; d_gene: NA; CDR3nt: TGTGCCAGCTCGCATCCGACAGGTATCTACGAGCAGTACTTC; CDR3aa: CASSHPTGIYEQYF
abundance: NA; v_gene: TRBV4-1; j_gene: TRBJ2-7; d_gene: TRBD2; CDR3nt: TGCGCCAGCAGCCAGCCGGGACTAGCGTCCTACGAGCAGTACTTC; CDR3aa: CASSQPGLASYEQYF
abundance: NA; v_gene: TRBV28; j_gene: TRBJ1-2; d_gene: TRBD1; CDR3nt: TGTGCCAGCCAGGGGGCTTATGGCTACACCTTC; CDR3aa: CASQGAYGYTF
abundance: NA; v_gene: TRBV28; j_gene: TRBJ1-6; d_gene: NA; CDR3nt: TGTGCCAGCAGTCCCGGACAGCCTAATAATTCACCCCTCCACTTT; CDR3aa: CASSPGQPNNSPLHF
abundance: NA; v_gene: TRBV11-2; j_gene: TRBJ2-1; d_gene: NA; CDR3nt: TGTGCCAGCAGCTTAGCCCTCGCCCAGTACAATGAGCAGTTCTTC; CDR3aa: CASSLALAQYNEQFF
abundance: NA; v_gene: TRBV10-3; j_gene: TRBJ1-1; d_gene: NA; CDR3nt: TGTGCCATCAGTGAGTCACAGGACCTCAACACTGAAGCTTTCTTT; CDR3aa: CAISESQDLNTEAFF
abundance: NA; v_gene: TRBV6-5; j_gene: TRBJ1-2; d_gene: TRBD1; CDR3nt: TGTGCCAGCAGTTACTCCGGACAGGGCTATGGCTACACCTTC; CDR3aa: CASSYSGQGYGYTF
abundance: NA; v_gene: TRBV27; j_gene: TRBJ2-7; d_gene: NA; CDR3nt: TGTGCCAGCAGTTTCAAGACAGGCTATCCTTACGAGCAGTACTTC; CDR3aa: CASSFKTGYPYEQYF
abundance: NA; v_gene: TRBV5-5; j_gene: TRBJ2-7; d_gene: TRBD2; CDR3nt: TGTGCCAGCAATCGGGGAGGGTCGTACGAGCAGTACTTC; CDR3aa: CASNRGGSYEQYF
abundance: NA; v_gene: TRBV27; j_gene: TRBJ1-2; d_gene: NA; CDR3nt: TGTGCCAGCAGTTTGGGGGGGCTACTTAACTATGGCTACACCTTC; CDR3aa: CASSLGGLLNYGYTF
abundance: NA; v_gene: TRBV2; j_gene: TRBJ2-4; d_gene: TRBD2; CDR3nt: TGTGCCAGCAGCGGACTAGGTTTAGCCAAAAACATTCAGTACTTC; CDR3aa: CASSGLGLAKNIQYF
abundance: NA; v_gene: TRBV6-2/TRBV6-3; j_gene: TRBJ2-2; d_gene: TRBD1; CDR3nt: TGTGCCAGCAGTCGGGACAGAGGTGGCGGGGAGCTGTTTTTT; CDR3aa: CASSRDRGGGELFF
abundance: NA; v_gene: TRBV4-3; j_gene: TRBJ2-7; d_gene: TRBD1; CDR3nt: TGCGCCAGCAGCCAAGGGCGACAGGGGGCCTACGAGCAGTACTTC; CDR3aa: CASSQGRQGAYEQYF
abundance: NA; v_gene: TRBV7-3; j_gene: TRBJ1-5; d_gene: NA; CDR3nt: TGTGCCAGCACCAATATCAGGGGTTACAATCAGCCCCAGCATTTT; CDR3aa: CASTNIRGYNQPQHF
abundance: many; v_gene: TRBV5-1; j_gene: TRBJ1-4; d_gene: NA; CDR3nt: TGCGCCAGCAGCTTCCTGAGCCATGAAAAACTGTTTTTT; CDR3aa: CASSFLSHEKLFF
abundance: NA; v_gene: TRBV6-6; j_gene: TRBJ2-7; d_gene: NA; CDR3nt: TGTGCCAGCAGCATAGATAACTACGAGCAGTACTTC; CDR3aa: CASSIDNYEQYF
abundance: once; v_gene: TRBV4-1; j_gene: TRBJ2-7; d_gene: NA; CDR3nt: TGCGCCAGCAGCCAACAACGGGACAAACCCTACGAGCAGTACTTC; CDR3aa: CASSQQRDKPYEQYF